This T cell receptor beta chain was found in a study of blood T cell repertoires in COVID-19. Profiled with immunoSEQ multiplex PCR; TCRdb holds only in-frame clones, not every one. The sample has hundreds of thousands of clones; roughly 87% are singletons. The study recruited people aged roughly 18 to 89 years across around 24 US areas. Assignments of participants to cohorts depended upon their own reported clinical history. Trimming took 2 bases from V and 6 from J, leaving 21 bases between them. This CDR3 is 17 amino acids long. This receptor was taken from a woman between 18 and 29 years old who had recovered from COVID-19. Sequencing was done on a sample of PBMCs or T cells enriched from blood (not recorded which). The chain uses TRBV6-7 and TRBJ2-3, with TRBD2 as a possible D gene (5 bases). TRBV6-7 is assigned to the ORF class and has an uncertain function. The CDR3 bases are TGTGCCAGCAGTTACCCCCCCCGGGAAAAGGGTTACGATACGCAGTATTTT. Translated: CASSYPPREKGYDTQYF.